This T cell receptor beta chain derives from a study of T cells after yellow fever vaccination. Study-wide background: The fractions with low cell numbers were processed using SMART-Seq v4 Ultra Low Input. The study, taken as a whole, reports: Booster samples showed a return of most primary-vaccination clones (around 96% CD4, about 88% CD8). Repertoires sorted by FACS could include abundant clonotypes that are contaminants from the bulk population.

In this sample, this clonotype turned up a few times. Its specificity is unknown. CDR3 length: 14 residues. The germline V gene encodes CDR1 SQVTM and CDR2 ANQGSEA. Trimming cost V 7 bases and J 6 bases, with 21 bases left between them. A universal primer site and UMIs were added as TCR cDNA was made by 5'RACE template switching. From the 5' RACE reads, TCRdb called clonotypes with MiXCR, one entry per CDR3 protein. This repertoire shows about 75,000 distinct CDR3 sequences, 7.3% found once; its top ten account for about 27%. This chain links TRBV29-1 with TRBJ1-2; tentatively, D is TRBD1 (5 bases). The source is a man between 18 and 35 years old who received the YFV17D yellow fever vaccine. The specimen comprised CD8+ T cells sorted from PBMCs, sampled more than 8 days after the first yellow fever vaccination. CDR3 nucleotides: TGCAGCGGCGCCGCCGGGGCGCCCGGGGATGGCTACACCTTC. Translating gives CSGAAGAPGDGYTF.